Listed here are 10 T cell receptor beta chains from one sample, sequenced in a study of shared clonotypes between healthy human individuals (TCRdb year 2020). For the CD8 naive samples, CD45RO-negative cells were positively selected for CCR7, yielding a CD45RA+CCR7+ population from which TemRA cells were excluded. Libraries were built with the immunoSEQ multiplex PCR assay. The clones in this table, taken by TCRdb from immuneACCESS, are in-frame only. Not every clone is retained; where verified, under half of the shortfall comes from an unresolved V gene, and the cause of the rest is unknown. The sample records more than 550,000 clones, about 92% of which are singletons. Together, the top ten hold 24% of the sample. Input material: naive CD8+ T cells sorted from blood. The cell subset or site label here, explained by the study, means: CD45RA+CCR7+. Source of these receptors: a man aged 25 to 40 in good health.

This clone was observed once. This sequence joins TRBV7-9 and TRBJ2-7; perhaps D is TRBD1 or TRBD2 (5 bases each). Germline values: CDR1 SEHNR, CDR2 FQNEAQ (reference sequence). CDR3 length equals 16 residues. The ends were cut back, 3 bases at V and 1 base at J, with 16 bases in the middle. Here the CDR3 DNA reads TGTGCCAGCAGCTTCATTCCTGGTGGGGGTTCCTACGAGCAGTACTTC. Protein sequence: CASSFIPGGGSYEQYF.

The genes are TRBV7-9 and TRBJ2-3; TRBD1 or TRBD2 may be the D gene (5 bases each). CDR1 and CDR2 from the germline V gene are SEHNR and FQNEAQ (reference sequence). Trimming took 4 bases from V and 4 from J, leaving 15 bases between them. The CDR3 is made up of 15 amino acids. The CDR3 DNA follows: TGTGCCAGCAGCTACCTGGGCCGGGGCGCAGATACGCAGTATTTT. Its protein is CASSYLGRGADTQYF. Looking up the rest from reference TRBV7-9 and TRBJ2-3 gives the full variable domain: DTGVSQNPRHKITKRGQNVTFRCDPISEHNRLYWYRQTLGQGPEFLTYFQNEAQLEKSRLLSDRFSAERPKGSFSTLEIQRTEQGDSAMYLCASSYLGRGADTQYFGPGTRLTVL.

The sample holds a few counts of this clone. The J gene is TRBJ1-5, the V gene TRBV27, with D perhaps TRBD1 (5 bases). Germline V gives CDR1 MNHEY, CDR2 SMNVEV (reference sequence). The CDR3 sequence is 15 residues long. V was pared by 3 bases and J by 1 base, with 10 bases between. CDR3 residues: CASSLKRDSNQPQHF. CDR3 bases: TGTGCCAGCAGTTTGAAACGGGACAGCAATCAGCCCCAGCATTTT.

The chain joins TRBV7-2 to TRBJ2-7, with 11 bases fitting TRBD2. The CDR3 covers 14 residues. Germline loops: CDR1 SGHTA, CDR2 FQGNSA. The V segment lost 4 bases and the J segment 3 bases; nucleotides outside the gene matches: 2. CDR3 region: CASSSGTSGYEQYF. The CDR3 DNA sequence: TGTGCCAGCAGCTCCGGGACTAGCGGCTACGAGCAGTACTTC. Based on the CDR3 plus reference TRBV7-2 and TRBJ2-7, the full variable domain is GAGVSQSPSNKVTEKGKDVELRCDPISGHTALYWYRQSLGQGLEFLIYFQGNSAPDKSGLPSDRFSAERTGGSVSTLTIQRTQQEDSAVYLCASSSGTSGYEQYFGPGTRLTVT.

The CDR3 is CATKGQGSNEQYF. DNA of the CDR3: TGTGCCACTAAGGGACAGGGGTCCAACGAGCAGTACTTC. The chain recombines TRBV15 with TRBJ2-7, with 10 bases that match TRBD1. The J segment lost 5 bases and the V segment lost 9 bases, leaving 7 bases of the junction unmatched. Germline V gene lookup returns CDR1 LNHNV and CDR2 YYDKDF (reference sequence). The length of the CDR3 is 13 residues. The variable domain in full, completed from reference TRBV15 and TRBJ2-7, reads DAMVIQNPRYQVTQFGKPVTLSCSQTLNHNVMYWYQQKSSQAPKLLFHYYDKDFNNEADTPDNFQSRRPNTSFCFLDIRSPGLGDTAMYLCATKGQGSNEQYFGPGTRLTVT.

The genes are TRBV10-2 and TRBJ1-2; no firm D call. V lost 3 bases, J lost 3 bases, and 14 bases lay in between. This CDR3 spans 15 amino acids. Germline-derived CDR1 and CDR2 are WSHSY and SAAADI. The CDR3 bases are TGCGCCAGCAGTGATTCATCCGGGAGCTACTATGGCTACACCTTC. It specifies CASSDSSGSYYGYTF.

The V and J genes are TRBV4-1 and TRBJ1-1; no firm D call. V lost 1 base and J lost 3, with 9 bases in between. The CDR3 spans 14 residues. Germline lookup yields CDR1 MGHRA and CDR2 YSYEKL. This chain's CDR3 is CASSQVGVDTEAFF. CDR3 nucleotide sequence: TGCGCCAGCAGCCAAGTTGGGGTAGACACTGAAGCTTTCTTT.

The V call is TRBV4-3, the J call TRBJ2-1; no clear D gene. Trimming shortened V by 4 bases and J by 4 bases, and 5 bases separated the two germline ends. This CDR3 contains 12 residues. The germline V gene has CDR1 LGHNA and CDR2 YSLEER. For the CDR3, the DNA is TGCGCCAGCAGCCGGAATTACAATGAGCAGTTCTTC. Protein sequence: CASSRNYNEQFF.

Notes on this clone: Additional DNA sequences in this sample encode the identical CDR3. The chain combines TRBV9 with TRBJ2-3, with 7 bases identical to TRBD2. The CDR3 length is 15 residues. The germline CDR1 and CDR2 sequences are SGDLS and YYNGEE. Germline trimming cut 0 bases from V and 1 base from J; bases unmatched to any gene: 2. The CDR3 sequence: CASSVGSGGTDTQYF. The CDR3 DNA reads TGTGCCAGCAGCGTAGGCAGCGGGGGCACAGATACGCAGTATTTT. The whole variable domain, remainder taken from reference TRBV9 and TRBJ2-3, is DSGVTQTPKHLITATGQRVTLRCSPRSGDLSVYWYQQSLDQGLQFLIQYYNGEERAKGNILERFSAQQFPDLHSELNLSSLELGDSALYFCASSVGSGGTDTQYFGPGTRLTVL.

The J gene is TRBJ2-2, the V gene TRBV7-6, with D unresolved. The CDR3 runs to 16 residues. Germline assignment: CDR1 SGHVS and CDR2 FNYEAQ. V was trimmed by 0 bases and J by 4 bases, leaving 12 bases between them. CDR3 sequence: CASSLAPGVSTGELFF. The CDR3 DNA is TGTGCCAGCAGCTTAGCTCCCGGAGTTAGCACCGGGGAGCTGTTTTTT.